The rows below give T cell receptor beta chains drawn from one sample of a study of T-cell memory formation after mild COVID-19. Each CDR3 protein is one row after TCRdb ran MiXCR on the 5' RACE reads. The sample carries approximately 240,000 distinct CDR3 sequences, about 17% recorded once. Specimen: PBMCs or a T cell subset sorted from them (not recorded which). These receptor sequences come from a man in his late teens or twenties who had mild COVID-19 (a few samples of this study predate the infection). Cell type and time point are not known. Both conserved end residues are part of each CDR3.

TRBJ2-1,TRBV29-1,CSVSGGTISSYNEQFF
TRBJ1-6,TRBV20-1,CSANGDRNIPPLHF
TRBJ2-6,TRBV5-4,CASSLAGRASSGANVLTF
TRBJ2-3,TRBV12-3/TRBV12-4,CASSLANAQYF
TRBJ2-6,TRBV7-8,CASSLAGLFVGSGANVLTF
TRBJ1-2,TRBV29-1,CSVRTTPEGYTF
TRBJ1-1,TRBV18,CASSPRGQTNGNTEAFF
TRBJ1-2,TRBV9,CASSPTTGLNYGYTF
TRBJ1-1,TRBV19,CASSIQLNTEAFF
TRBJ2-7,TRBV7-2,CASSWTGEPYEQYF
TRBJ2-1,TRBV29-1,CMFRDRARNEQFF
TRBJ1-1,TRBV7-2,CASSSGSGYTEAFF
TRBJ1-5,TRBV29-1,CSVRDVDNQPQHF
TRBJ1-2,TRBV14,CASSQGFPDYGYTF
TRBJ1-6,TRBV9,CASSARQGPAPLHF
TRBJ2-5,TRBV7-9,CASSLAQTDRETQYF
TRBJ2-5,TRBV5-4,CASSPPSQETQYF
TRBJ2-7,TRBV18,CASSPITSGRTGEQYF
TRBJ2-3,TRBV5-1,CASSLLDSGADTQYF
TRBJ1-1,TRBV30,CAWSVGGAAFF
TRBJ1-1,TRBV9,CASSVVSGTGVGTEAFF
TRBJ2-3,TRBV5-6,CASSLGGQGLDTQYF
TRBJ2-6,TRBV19,CASRRTQGTGANVLTF
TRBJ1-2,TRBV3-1,CASSQVRQGGGYTF
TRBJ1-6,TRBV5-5,CASSLKYNSPLHF
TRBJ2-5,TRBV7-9,CASRRGGSETQYF
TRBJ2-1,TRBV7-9,CASSRLDAHNEQFF
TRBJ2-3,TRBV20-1,CSAGLPGADTQYF
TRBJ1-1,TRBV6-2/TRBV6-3,CASSYLGATEAFF
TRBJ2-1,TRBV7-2,CASSLVAGGSDEQFF
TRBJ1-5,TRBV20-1,CSARDPGQSSINQPQHF
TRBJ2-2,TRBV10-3,CAISVNREPGELFF
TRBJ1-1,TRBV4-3,CASSPVRGPDTEAFF
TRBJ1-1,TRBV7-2,CASSLVNRGTEAFF
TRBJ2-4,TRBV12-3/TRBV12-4,CASRSPGRIQYF
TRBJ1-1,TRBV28,CASWSQDRSEAFF
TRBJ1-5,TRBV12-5,CASGLLRGGGNQPQHF